What follows describes a single T cell receptor beta chain. This clonotype was seen a few times. It lacks a known antigen. Base qualities are not at hand, and no much larger clone is one base apart. The germline V end is reduced by 6 bases and the J end by 4 bases; junction bases left unmatched: 10. From cysteine to phenylalanine, the CDR3 is 16 amino acids long. This entry keeps only the CDR3 DNA: 48 bases, framed from base 1. Only healthy Caucasian donors were included. Three pairs of female monozygotic twins, all aged 18 to 29 years, made up the twin cohort. CD4+ and CD8+ T cell populations were isolated with positive isolation kits from Invitrogen. The source of the sample is a study of identical twins (dated by TCRdb to the mid-2010s). For the wider study: To test whether fetal clonotypes persist, this study deep-sequenced TCR alpha and beta repertoires from monozygotic twins, from unrelated adults of various ages, and from cord blood. Replicate twin experiments were performed at different times using different library preparation protocols to rule out contamination.

The research as a whole found: Invariant T cells such as MAIT and iNKT could partly confound zero-insertion analyses, though diverse VJ usage argued against this for most clonotypes. In monozygotic twins, recombination models systematically underestimated out-of-frame TCR alpha sharing, but the models matched the sharing seen between unrelated individuals. In beta out-of-frame sequences, excess twin sharing was weaker, because having fewer shared sequences lowered the signal-to-noise ratio. Fewer insertions were carried by abundant cord blood beta clonotypes, a similar but weaker trend appeared in young adult naive repertoires, and no such trend appeared in memory repertoires. Because the same donors could not be followed over many years, the conclusions relied on cross-sectional statistical analysis. Compared with coincidental sharing between unrelated individuals, out-of-frame TCR alpha sequences shared between twins had an excess of sequences with low generation probability.

The library was obtained by 5' RACE. The run used an Illumina HiSeq 2000. A universal primer binding site was added through template switching, and the final cDNA carried a unique molecular identifier so that TCR cDNA molecules could be counted accurately. Specific primers in the conserved constant-segment region were used to synthesize first-strand cDNA for the TCR alpha and beta chains. To control for contamination, every cDNA library was double barcoded, receiving both a SMART-Mk sample barcode and Illumina barcodes. TruSeq adapter sequences along with Illumina sample barcodes were introduced in two successive PCR steps. TCR alpha and beta cDNA libraries were sequenced on the Illumina HiSeq platform with custom primers. From the authors' description of their analysis: MiGEC was used to process raw reads and extract unique molecular identifiers, and MiXCR was used to find CDR3 positions. Recombination models were inferred per individual with the repgenHMM and IGoR tools using an EM algorithm. Shared clonotypes were analyzed with the tcR package in R, and sharing was normalized by the product of cloneset sizes. Out-of-frame nonproductive sequences were analyzed to study raw recombination free of thymic and clonal selection effects. The raw public data were reprocessed by TCRdb itself: fastp quality trimming at Q25, MiXCR clonotype calling, in-frame beta chains only. Rows merge per CDR3 protein into single entries with the most common DNA and genes. TCRdb, rather than the study authors, made the V and J calls. Recorded for this sample are around 550,000 distinct CDR3 sequences; roughly 15% of them occurred a single time. The ten largest clonotypes hold 0.35% to 0.45% of the sample.

These sequences were also reported in another study, on yellow fever vaccine responses in identical twins. Per the second study: The authors reported that the T cell response to vaccination in identical twins appeared partly convergent and partly personalized. Focusing on identical twins, the study followed the T cell clones that responded to the vaccine, and did so with precision.

The specimen was CD4+ T cells sorted from blood. The receptor's source is a woman between 18 and 30 years old in good health. The chain couples TRBV12-3 or TRBV12-4 to TRBJ1-1; TRBD1 lines up with 11 middle nucleotides. The sequence in DNA is TGTGCCAGCAGCACCCCCGGGACAGGGGGTACCACTGAAGCTTTCTTT. Protein translation: CASSTPGTGGTTEAFF.